This T cell receptor (beta chain) was captured in a study of blood T cell repertoires in COVID-19. Study at large: Material from acute and convalescent COVID-19 was sourced from the United States, Italy and Spain. From T cells, B-cell-depleted T cells, or PBMCs came the material, which was cDNA or gDNA.

The J segment lost 6 bases and the V segment lost 6 bases, leaving 8 bases of the junction unmatched. This CDR3 has 14 amino acids. CDR1 is MDHEN, CDR2 SYDVKM, per germline. Authors' analysis steps: How many nucleated cells were present was estimated from reference gene primer amplification. Profiled with immunoSEQ multiplex PCR; TCRdb holds only in-frame clones, not every one. That table gives V, J and clone size, and the DNA gave D and trimming. This sample has more than 90,000 clones; 65% to 80% occur once, and the top ten carry roughly 6.2%. The material sequenced was peripheral blood. The chain has TRBV28 and TRBJ1-5; 7 nucleotides line up with TRBD1. The receptor was isolated from a man in his 70s with acute or convalescent COVID-19. The CDR3, as DNA: TGTGCCAGCAGCAGACAGGGATCAACTCAGCCCCAGCATTTT. Its translation is CASSRQGSTQPQHF.